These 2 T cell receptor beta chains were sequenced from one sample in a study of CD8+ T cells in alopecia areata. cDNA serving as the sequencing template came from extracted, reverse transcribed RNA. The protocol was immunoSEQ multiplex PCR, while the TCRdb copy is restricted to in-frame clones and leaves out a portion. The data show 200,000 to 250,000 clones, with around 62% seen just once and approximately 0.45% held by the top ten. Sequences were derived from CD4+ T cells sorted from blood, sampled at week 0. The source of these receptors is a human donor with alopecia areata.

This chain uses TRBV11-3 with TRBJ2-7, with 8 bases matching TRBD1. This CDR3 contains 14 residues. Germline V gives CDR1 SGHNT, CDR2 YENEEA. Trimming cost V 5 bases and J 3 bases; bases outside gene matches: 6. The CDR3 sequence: CASSPRDRFYEQYF. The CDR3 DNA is TGTGCCAGCAGCCCGAGGGACAGGTTCTACGAGCAGTACTTC.

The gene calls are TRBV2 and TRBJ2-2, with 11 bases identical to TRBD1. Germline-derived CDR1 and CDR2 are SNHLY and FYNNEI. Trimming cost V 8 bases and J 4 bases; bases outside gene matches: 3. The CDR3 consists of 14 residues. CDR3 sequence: CASGQGASTGELFF. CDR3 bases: TGTGCCAGCGGACAGGGGGCTTCCACCGGGGAGCTGTTTTTT.